The 11 T cell receptor beta chains reported below all come from one sample, sequenced in a study of T cell responses to AZD1222 COVID-19 vaccine. This table comes from immunoSEQ multiplex PCR, and its TCRdb copy is limited to in-frame clones, with some not included. The sample lists some 150,000 clones; more than 80% were seen once. Sequenced material: peripheral blood, taken on day 0 of AZD1222 vaccination. The receptor source for this set is an adult in good health.

The chain is built from TRBV18 and TRBJ2-5, with TRBD1 identical over 8 bases. V trimming: 3 bases; J trimming: 2 bases; junction bases outside the gene matches: 2. This CDR3 comprises 14 residues. Germline CDR1 KGHSH, CDR2 LQKENI. This chain's CDR3 is CASSPRTGQETQYF. The DNA of the CDR3 is TGTGCCAGCTCACCTAGGACAGGGCAAGAGACCCAGTACTTC. Together with reference TRBV18 and TRBJ2-5, the CDR3 gives the full variable domain: NAGVMQNPRHLVRRRGQEARLRCSPMKGHSHVYWYRQLPEEGLKFMVYLQKENIIDESGMPKERFSAEFPKEGPSILRIQQVVRGDSAAYFCASSPRTGQETQYFGPGTRLLVL.

This chain links TRBV6-2 or TRBV6-3 with TRBJ2-5; D might be TRBD2 (7 bases). Germline lookup yields CDR1 MNHEY and CDR2 SVGEGT. The V end was cut by 6 bases, the J end by 8 bases, with 31 bases between. The CDR3 runs 18 residues. The CDR3 loop is CASSTRPPRGARVSTQYF. DNA for the CDR3: TGTGCCAGCAGCACCCGTCCTCCACGGGGGGCTCGTGTTAGTACCCAGTACTTC.

This rearrangement joins TRBV7-9 to TRBJ2-3; TRBD2 is a possible D gene (6 bases). Germline CDR1 reads SEHNR; CDR2 reads FQNEAQ (reference sequence). V dropped 4 bases and J dropped 3 bases, with 17 bases sitting between them. The CDR3 is 16 amino acids. CDR3 coding DNA: TGTGCCAGCAGCTCCATAACGGGGGTTGGTACAGATACGCAGTATTTT. As protein: CASSSITGVGTDTQYF. Full variable domain (outside the CDR3, taken from reference TRBV7-9 and TRBJ2-3): DTGVSQNPRHKITKRGQNVTFRCDPISEHNRLYWYRQTLGQGPEFLTYFQNEAQLEKSRLLSDRFSAERPKGSFSTLEIQRTEQGDSAMYLCASSSITGVGTDTQYFGPGTRLTVL.

This chain uses TRBV19 with TRBJ1-6; the match to TRBD1 covers 9 bases. Trimming cost V 1 base and J 10 bases; bases outside gene matches: 11. Germline lookup yields CDR1 LNHDA and CDR2 SQIVND (reference sequence). CDR3 length: 17 residues. The CDR3 nucleotides read TGTGCCAGTAGTATAGCCTGGAGACAGGGGGGAAAATCACCCCTCCACTTT. Protein sequence: CASSIAWRQGGKSPLHF.

The chain combines TRBV6-5 with TRBJ2-2; D unresolved. The CDR3 spans 12 residues. Germline values: CDR1 MNHEY, CDR2 SVGAGI. V was clipped by 7 bases and J by 7 bases, with 10 bases between them. The CDR3 DNA is TGTGCCAGCAACCACCCCGGCGGGGAGCTGTTTTTT. This gives the protein CASNHPGGELFF.

This sequence joins TRBV28 and TRBJ1-5; the match to TRBD1 covers 8 bases. The length of the CDR3 is 14 residues. Per germline, CDR1 MDHEN and CDR2 SYDVKM. Trimming at V came to 1 base and at J to 8 bases, leaving 4 bases not matched to a gene. The CDR3 DNA reads TGTGCCAGCAGTTTATCAGGGGGCTTTGAGCCCCAGCATTTT. Residues: CASSLSGGFEPQHF. Full variable domain (missing parts from reference TRBV28 and TRBJ1-5): DVKVTQSSRYLVKRTGEKVFLECVQDMDHENMFWYRQDPGLGLRLIYFSYDVKMKEKGDIPEGYSVSREKKERFSLILESASTNQTSMYLCASSLSGGFEPQHFGDGTRLSIL.

The V gene is TRBV7-9, the J gene TRBJ2-4; D unclear. The germline CDR1 and CDR2 sequences are SEHNR and FQNEAQ (reference sequence). The V gene lost 5 bases and the J gene lost 3 bases, with 11 bases spanning the gap. The CDR3 sequence is 14 residues long. The CDR3 DNA is TGTGCCAGCAGCCCTGGCGGTGGCAAAAACATTCAGTACTTC. Translated, it gives CASSPGGGKNIQYF.

This chain links TRBV6-2 or TRBV6-3 with TRBJ2-2; D not resolved. Germline lookup yields CDR1 MNHEY and CDR2 SVGEGT. Trimming shortened V by 2 bases and J by 1 base, and 8 bases separated the two germline ends. CDR3 length: 15 residues. The CDR3, as DNA: TGTGCCAGCAGTTACCCCGGCAGGAACACCGGGGAGCTGTTTTTT. It encodes CASSYPGRNTGELFF.

This rearrangement joins TRBV6-2 or TRBV6-3 to TRBJ1-1, with D perhaps matching TRBD1 (6 bases). The CDR3 loop spans 14 amino acids. Per germline, CDR1 MNHEY and CDR2 SVGEGT. The V and J ends lost 3 bases and 12 bases respectively, with 20 bases between them. CDR3 in amino acids: CASSYRHRGQETFF. For the CDR3, the DNA is TGTGCCAGCAGTTATCGTCACCGGGGGCAGGAAACTTTCTTT.

This clone was seen only once. This sequence joins TRBV27 and TRBJ2-1; 14 bases fit TRBD2. The CDR3 length is 19 residues. After removal of 4 bases from V and 4 bases from J, the junction contained 12 bases not matched to a gene. Germline CDR1 reads MNHEY; CDR2 reads SMNVEV (reference sequence). The CDR3 spells CASSSWTSGGPPGYNEQFF. The CDR3 nucleotides are TGTGCCAGCAGTTCCTGGACTAGCGGGGGGCCGCCGGGATACAATGAGCAGTTCTTC.

This clone has just one count. The V and J genes are TRBV5-1 and TRBJ1-6; tentatively, D is TRBD1 (6 bases). The CDR3 has 15 amino acids. Germline V gene sequence: CDR1 SGHRS, CDR2 YFSETQ. V lost 4 bases and J 7 bases, leaving 15 bases between the germline ends. The CDR3 region is CASSREGGRNSPLHF. DNA for the CDR3: TGCGCCAGCAGCAGGGAGGGGGGAAGGAATTCACCCCTCCACTTT.